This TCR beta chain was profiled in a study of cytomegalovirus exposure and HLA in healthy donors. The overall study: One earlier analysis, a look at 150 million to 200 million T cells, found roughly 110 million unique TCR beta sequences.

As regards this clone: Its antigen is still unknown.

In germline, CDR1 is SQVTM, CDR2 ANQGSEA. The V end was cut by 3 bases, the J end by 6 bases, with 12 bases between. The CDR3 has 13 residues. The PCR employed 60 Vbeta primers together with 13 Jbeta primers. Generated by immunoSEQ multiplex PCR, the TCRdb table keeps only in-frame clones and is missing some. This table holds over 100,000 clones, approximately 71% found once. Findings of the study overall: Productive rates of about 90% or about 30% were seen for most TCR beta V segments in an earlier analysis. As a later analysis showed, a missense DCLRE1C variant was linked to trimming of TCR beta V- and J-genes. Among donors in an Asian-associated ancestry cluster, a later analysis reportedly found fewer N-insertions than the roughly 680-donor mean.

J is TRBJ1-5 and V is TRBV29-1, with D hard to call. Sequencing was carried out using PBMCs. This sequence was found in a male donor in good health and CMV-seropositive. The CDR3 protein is CSVEGAAGQPQHF. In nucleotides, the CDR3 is TGCAGCGTTGAGGGCGCCGCTGGTCAGCCCCAGCATTTT.